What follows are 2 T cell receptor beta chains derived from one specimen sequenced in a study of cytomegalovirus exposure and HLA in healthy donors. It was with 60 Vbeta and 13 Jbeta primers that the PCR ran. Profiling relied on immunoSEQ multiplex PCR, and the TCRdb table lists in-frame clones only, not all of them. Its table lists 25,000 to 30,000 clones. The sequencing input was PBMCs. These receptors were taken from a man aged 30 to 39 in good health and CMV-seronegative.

The CDR3 DNA is TGTGCCAGCAGCCCCCTGGGGGGTGTCAATCAGCCCCAGCATTTT. Its protein product is CASSPLGGVNQPQHF. The gene calls are TRBV9 and TRBJ1-5, with D possibly TRBD1 on 5 matching bases. V shed 4 bases and J shed 3 bases, with 14 bases lying between them. The CDR3 sequence is 15 residues long. The germline V gene encodes CDR1 SGDLS and CDR2 YYNGEE.

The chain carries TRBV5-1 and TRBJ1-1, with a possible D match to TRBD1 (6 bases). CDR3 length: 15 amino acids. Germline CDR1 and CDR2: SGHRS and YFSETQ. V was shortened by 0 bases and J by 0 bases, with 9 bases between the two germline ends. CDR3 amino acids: CASSLGQEMNTEAFF. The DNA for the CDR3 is TGCGCCAGCAGCTTGGGACAGGAGATGAACACTGAAGCTTTCTTT.